The T cell receptor (beta chain) described here comes from a study of blood T cell repertoires in COVID-19. The CDR3 has 14 amino acids. Germline-derived CDR1 and CDR2 are SGHTA and FQGNSA. Trimming removed 5 bases at V and 8 bases at J, with 17 bases between. Seattle-derived patients entered the study during active infection and were followed longitudinally. TCRdb's copy holds only in-frame clones and misses some; the assay was immunoSEQ multiplex PCR. In the table there are approximately 480,000 clones, about 88% of which are singletons. The receptor's source is a man aged 18 to 30 with COVID-19, enrolled during active disease. The sequenced sample consisted of peripheral blood. The chain combines TRBV7-2 with TRBJ2-3, with a tentative D call TRBD1 (5 bases). CDR3 nucleotide sequence: TGTGCCAGCAGCCCGGACAAGCTCCGTGTTACGCAGTATTTT. This gives the protein CASSPDKLRVTQYF.